Reported below is one T cell receptor beta chain. Its antigen is undetermined. This specimen belongs to a study of monozygotic twins with inflammatory bowel disease. Overall study results and limits: Researchers report that IBD patients shared fewer clonotypes with others than healthy twins, especially amid disease activity.

Per the germline V gene, CDR1 is SGHRS and CDR2 is YFSETQ. This CDR3 contains 18 residues. Input per TCR library consisted of about 3.5 ug of total RNA. There were eight separate reactions per sample in which cDNA was made. TCRdb reprocessed the 5' RACE reads, with one entry per CDR3 protein and no DNA. There are approximately 330,000 distinct CDR3 sequences in the sample, with 2% to 2.5% held by the top ten. The gene calls are TRBV5-1 and TRBJ2-6; checking the TCRdb D call of TRBD1 is not possible without DNA. Source material: blood. This TCR was sampled from a human donor with ulcerative colitis or Crohn's disease, or a healthy co-twin of an affected twin (not recorded which). This CDR3 is CASSFDRTGLSGANVLTF.